What follows are 7 T cell receptor beta chains derived from one specimen sequenced in a study of beta chain features in type 1 diabetes. Broader study findings: Shortening that was moderate but significant affected the TCRB CDR3s of Type 1 diabetes patients in all four CD4+ subsets.

The entirety of the isolated RNA underwent reverse transcription, so expressed TCRB transcripts were sequenced. Produced via immunoSEQ multiplex PCR; TCRdb's table is partial and in-frame only. This sample has roughly 230,000 clones, with roughly a tenth found just once. These receptors have no identified antigens. The sequencing sample was made of naive CD4+ T cells from blood. The receptors stem from a man aged 25 to 40 with type 1 diabetes.

The rearrangement uses TRBV14 and TRBJ2-1; weak D call: TRBD2 (6 bases). CDR1 and CDR2 (germline): SGHDN, FVKESK. The CDR3 length is 15 residues. Deletions cut 1 base from V and 6 bases from J, with 13 bases between. The CDR3 loop reads CASSQVKAGGNEQFF. CDR3 sequence (DNA): TGTGCCAGCAGCCAAGTCAAGGCCGGGGGCAATGAGCAGTTCTTC. The variable domain in full, with the rest retrieved from reference TRBV14 and TRBJ2-1, is EAGVTQFPSHSVIEKGQTVTLRCDPISGHDNLYWYRRVMGKEIKFLLHFVKESKQDESGMPNNRFLAERTGGTYSTLKVQPAELEDSGVYFCASSQVKAGGNEQFFGPGTRLTVL.

This clone was detected a few times. The chain has TRBV28 and TRBJ1-5; D gene ambiguous. Germline lookup yields CDR1 MDHEN and CDR2 SYDVKM. V was shortened by 6 bases and J by 7 bases, with 7 bases between the two germline ends. The CDR3 length is 11 residues. CDR3 in DNA: TGTGCCAGCAGCAAAGCACAGCCCCAGCATTTT. It codes for CASSKAQPQHF.

The rearrangement uses TRBV5-5 and TRBJ2-7; D uncertain. This CDR3 is built from 11 residues. The germline gives CDR1 SGHKS, CDR2 YYEKEE (reference sequence). The V end was cut by 2 bases, the J end by 6 bases, with 6 bases between. CDR3 bases: TGTGCCAGCAGCTTCCAGTCCGAGCAGTACTTC. Translating gives CASSFQSEQYF.

In this sample, this clone turned up a few times. The chain joins TRBV6-5 to TRBJ2-7, with TRBD1 identical over 7 bases. The CDR3 has 14 residues. Germline V gene sequence: CDR1 MNHEY, CDR2 SVGAGI. The V segment lost 0 bases and the J segment 6 bases; nucleotides outside the gene matches: 5. CDR3 coding DNA: TGTGCCAGCAGTTACTCCGGGGACAGCGGCGAGCAGTACTTC. Translating it yields CASSYSGDSGEQYF.

V and J are TRBV9 and TRBJ2-3; TRBD1 matches 10 bases. Germline CDR1 and CDR2: SGDLS and YYNGEE. The CDR3 loop spans 16 amino acids. The J segment lost 4 bases and the V segment lost 3 bases, leaving 8 bases of the junction unmatched. The CDR3: CASSARTGGRADTQYF. As DNA, the CDR3 is TGTGCCAGCAGCGCCCGGACAGGGGGTAGGGCAGATACGCAGTATTTT.

This clone was recorded a few times. The genes are TRBV20-1 and TRBJ1-2; D might be TRBD1 (5 bases). Germline V CDR1 and CDR2: DFQATT, SNEGSKA (reference sequence). The CDR3 sequence is 11 residues long. Trimming shortened V by 5 bases and J by 8 bases, and 12 bases separated the two germline ends. CDR3 nucleotide sequence: TGCAGTGCTCTGACAGACGGCGGCTACACCTTC. Translated: CSALTDGGYTF.

V usage is TRBV18 and J usage is TRBJ2-2; 9 nucleotides align to TRBD2. In germline, CDR1 is KGHSH, CDR2 LQKENI. CDR3 length: 14 amino acids. V dropped 6 bases and J dropped 2; count of bases not matched to a gene: 1. CDR3 residues: CASSGTSNTGELFF. As DNA, the CDR3 is TGTGCCAGCTCCGGGACTAGCAACACCGGGGAGCTGTTTTTT.